One and the same sample provided the 8 T cell receptor beta chains below, sequenced in a study of beta chain features in type 1 diabetes. Overall study results and limits: Moderate yet significant TCRB CDR3 shortening was seen in Type 1 diabetes patients in all four CD4+ subsets.

What these receptors recognize is not known. Reverse transcription of all isolated RNA meant that expressed TCRB transcripts were sequenced. Profiling relied on immunoSEQ multiplex PCR, and the TCRdb table lists in-frame clones only, not all of them. Found here are a few hundred thousand clones, 9.6% of them singletons; the top ten hold 0.6%. The sample comprised central memory CD4+ T cells from blood. Receptors originate from a man aged 30 to 39 with type 1 diabetes.

V and J are TRBV27 and TRBJ2-7, with D possibly matching TRBD1 (6 bases). CDR1 MNHEY and CDR2 SMNVEV come from the germline V gene (reference sequence). The CDR3 spans 13 residues. Trimming pared 5 bases from V and 3 bases from J, leaving 11 bases between. In DNA form, the CDR3 reads TGTGCCAGCAGTGTTGACAGGTACTACGAGCAGTACTTC. It encodes CASSVDRYYEQYF.

This clone showed up many times. The CDR3 coding sequence is TGTGCCAGCAGCTTAGAACAGAGGGATGAAAAACTGTTTTTT. This codes for CASSLEQRDEKLFF. The gene calls are TRBV7-9 and TRBJ1-4; D ambiguous. Per germline, CDR1 SEHNR and CDR2 FQNEAQ (reference sequence). The CDR3 totals 14 residues. V was clipped by 1 base and J by 6 bases, with 9 bases between them.

This clone has more than one count but fewer than ten. V and J are TRBV9 and TRBJ1-6; no definite D call. Trimming shortened V by 0 bases and J by 9 bases, and 10 bases separated the two germline ends. CDR3 size: 14 residues. Per germline, CDR1 SGDLS and CDR2 YYNGEE. DNA for the CDR3: TGTGCCAGCAGCGTAGAAAGGACGGCTTCACCCCTCCACTTT. Translation: CASSVERTASPLHF.

The chain is built from TRBV11-3 and TRBJ2-1; D not certain. Germline V gene sequence: CDR1 SGHNT, CDR2 YENEEA. V was trimmed by 6 bases and J by 5 bases, leaving 8 bases between them. The CDR3 is 12 amino acids. The CDR3 here is CASSPNDNEQFF. CDR3 DNA: TGTGCCAGCAGTCCAAACGACAATGAGCAGTTCTTC.

This clone was detected many times. Written as DNA, the CDR3 is TGTGCCAGCACCTCCTCCGGGACAGGAGCTGAAGCTTTCTTT. This gives the protein CASTSSGTGAEAFF. The V gene is TRBV7-9, the J gene TRBJ1-1; 8 bases are shared with TRBD1. Germline V gives CDR1 SEHNR, CDR2 FQNEAQ (reference sequence). The CDR3 extends over 14 amino acids. V shed 7 bases and J 6 bases; nucleotides not matched to a gene: 10.

This chain connects TRBV6-5 to TRBJ1-4, with a possible D match to TRBD1 (5 bases). The germline gives CDR1 MNHEY, CDR2 SVGAGI. The CDR3 sequence is 14 residues long. Trimming shortened V by 8 bases and J by 4 bases, and 14 bases separated the two germline ends. For the CDR3, the DNA is TGTGCCAGCTCCAACCCAGGGAGTAATGAAAAACTGTTTTTT. This codes for CASSNPGSNEKLFF.

The rearrangement joins TRBV5-1 to TRBJ2-1, with 12 bases aligning to TRBD2. The CDR3 spans 16 residues. In germline, CDR1 is SGHRS, CDR2 YFSETQ. J was trimmed by 2 bases and V by 0 bases; bases with no gene match: 0. The CDR3 sequence: CASSLGTSGTYNEQFF. In DNA, the CDR3 is TGCGCCAGCAGCTTGGGGACTAGCGGGACCTACAATGAGCAGTTCTTC.

This clone was observed many times. The rearrangement joins TRBV16 to TRBJ2-1, with D uncertain. CDR1 and CDR2 from the germline V gene are KGHSY and FQNENV. Trimming shortened V by 4 bases and J by 5 bases, and 6 bases separated the two germline ends. CDR3 length equals 12 residues. In DNA, the CDR3 is TGTGCCAGCAGCCCTACCCACAATGAGCAGTTCTTC. It codes for CASSPTHNEQFF.